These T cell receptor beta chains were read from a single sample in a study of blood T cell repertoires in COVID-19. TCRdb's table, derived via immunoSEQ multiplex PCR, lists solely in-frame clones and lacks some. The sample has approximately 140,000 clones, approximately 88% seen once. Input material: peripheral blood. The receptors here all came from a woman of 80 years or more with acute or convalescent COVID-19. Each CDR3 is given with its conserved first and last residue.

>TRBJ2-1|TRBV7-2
CASSRSGSLNEQFF
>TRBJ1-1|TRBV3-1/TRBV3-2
CASSQGVGGFTEAFF
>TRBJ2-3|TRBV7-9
CASSLVAGGLSLGDTQYF
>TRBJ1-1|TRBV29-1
CSVARDSEAFF
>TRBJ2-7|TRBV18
CASSRTDYEQYF
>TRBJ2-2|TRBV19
CASSIDLAAISANTGELFF
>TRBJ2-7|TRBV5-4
CASRPDRVREQYF
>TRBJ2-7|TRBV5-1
CASSFGVAGDPGEQYF
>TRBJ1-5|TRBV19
CATSLIGGVGQPQHF
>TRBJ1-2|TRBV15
CATSRDQQRYTF
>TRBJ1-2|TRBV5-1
CASSLARDLGYTF
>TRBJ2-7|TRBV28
CASSSQGLSYEQYF
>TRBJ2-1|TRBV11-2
CASSSRTSGRGNEQFF
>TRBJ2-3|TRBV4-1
CASSQFLRGGGDTQYF
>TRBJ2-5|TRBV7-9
CASSLVGEAQYF
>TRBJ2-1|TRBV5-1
CASSINSGSSYNEQFF
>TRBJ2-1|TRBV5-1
CASSLGLAGNNEQFF
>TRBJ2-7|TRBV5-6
CASSGHSGTSGYEQYF
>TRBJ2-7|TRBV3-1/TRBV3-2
CASSSPSGGAYEQYF
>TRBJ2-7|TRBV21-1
CAPRTSGFFTYEQYF
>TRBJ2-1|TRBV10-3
CAISEVLGRGGFF
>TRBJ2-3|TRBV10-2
CASSLRGGHTDTQYF
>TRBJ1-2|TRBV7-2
CASSSDRGQSGYTF
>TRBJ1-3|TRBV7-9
CASSNGAGGNTIYF
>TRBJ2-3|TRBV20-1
CSASAGADTQYF
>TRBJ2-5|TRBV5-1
CASSPGDLKETQYF
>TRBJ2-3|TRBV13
CASSPLAGGGDTQYF
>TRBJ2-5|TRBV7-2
CASSLGSGPETQYF
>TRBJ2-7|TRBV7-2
CASSLYRDTYEQYF
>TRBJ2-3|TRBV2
CASSQQGFGTDTQYF
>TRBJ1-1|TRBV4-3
CASSLHRGGETEAFF
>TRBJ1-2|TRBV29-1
CSVVGGGYGYTF
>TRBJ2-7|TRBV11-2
CASSFGLYEQYF
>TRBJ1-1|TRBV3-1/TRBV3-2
CASSLQGGDTEAFF
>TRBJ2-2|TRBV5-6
CASSLLGRERLTGELFF
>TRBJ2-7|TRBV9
CASSVGNRDSTYEQYF
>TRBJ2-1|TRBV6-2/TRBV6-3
CASSYTLGQAGEQFF
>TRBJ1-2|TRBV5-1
CASSSRDRANYGYTF
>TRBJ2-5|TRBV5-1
CASSLAGTGHGAKTQYF
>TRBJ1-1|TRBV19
CASSIVGGGNTEAFF
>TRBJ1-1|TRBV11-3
CASSSRVNTEAFF
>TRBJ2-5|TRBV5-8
CASSPGLAGVKETQYF
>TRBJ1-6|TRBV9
CASSGGTPYNSPLHF
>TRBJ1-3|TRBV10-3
CAIGGGNTIYF
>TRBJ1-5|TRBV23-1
CASSQPQVGNQPQHF
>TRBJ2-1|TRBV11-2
CASHLTGFNEQFF
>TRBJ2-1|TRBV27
CASSRRDEQFF
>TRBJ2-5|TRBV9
CASSSTGIETQYF
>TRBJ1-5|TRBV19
CASSRQHSSNQPQHF
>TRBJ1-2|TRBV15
CATSRDPGASNYGYTF
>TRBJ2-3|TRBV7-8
CASSTRGRRGADTQYF
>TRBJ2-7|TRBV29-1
CSVLGQGYEQYF
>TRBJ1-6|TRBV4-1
CASSQDLSVRSSYNSPLHF
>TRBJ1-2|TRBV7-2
CASSLSARNNYGYTF
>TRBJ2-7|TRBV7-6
CASSAGLAGPVNSYEQYF
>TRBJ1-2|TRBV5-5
CASRIGTGIGYGYTF
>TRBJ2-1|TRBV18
CASSPPGQGLAGGRSYNEQFF
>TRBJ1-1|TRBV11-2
CASSFQGQNTEAFF